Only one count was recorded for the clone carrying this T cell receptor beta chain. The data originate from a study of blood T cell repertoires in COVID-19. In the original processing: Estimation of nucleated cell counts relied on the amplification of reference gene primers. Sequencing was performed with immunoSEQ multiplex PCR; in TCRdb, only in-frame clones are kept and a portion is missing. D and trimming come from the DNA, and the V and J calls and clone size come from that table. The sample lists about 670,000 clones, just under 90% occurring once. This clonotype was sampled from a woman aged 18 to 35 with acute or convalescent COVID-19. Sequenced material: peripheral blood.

Here the CDR3 reads CASRTGQNSNQPQHF. The CDR3 DNA reads as TGTGCCAGCAGGACCGGACAGAATAGCAATCAGCCCCAGCATTTT. The V and J genes are TRBV2 and TRBJ1-5; D may be TRBD1 (6 bases). The CDR3 runs to 15 residues. Trimming removed 6 bases from V and 0 bases from J, with 12 bases in between. Germline V lookup: CDR1 SNHLY, CDR2 FYNNEI.